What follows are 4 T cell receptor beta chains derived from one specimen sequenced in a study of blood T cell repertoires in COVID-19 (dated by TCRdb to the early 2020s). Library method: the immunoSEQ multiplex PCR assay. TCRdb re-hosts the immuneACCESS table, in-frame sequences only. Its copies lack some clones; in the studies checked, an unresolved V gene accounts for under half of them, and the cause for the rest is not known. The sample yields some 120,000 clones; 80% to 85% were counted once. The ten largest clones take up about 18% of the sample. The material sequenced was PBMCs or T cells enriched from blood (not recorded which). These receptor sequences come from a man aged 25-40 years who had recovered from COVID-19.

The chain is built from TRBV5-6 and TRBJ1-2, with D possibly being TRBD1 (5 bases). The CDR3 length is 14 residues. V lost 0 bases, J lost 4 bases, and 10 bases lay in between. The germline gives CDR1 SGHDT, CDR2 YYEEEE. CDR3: CASSLEGLGYGYTF. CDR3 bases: TGTGCCAGCAGCTTGGAGGGGCTCGGCTATGGCTACACCTTC.

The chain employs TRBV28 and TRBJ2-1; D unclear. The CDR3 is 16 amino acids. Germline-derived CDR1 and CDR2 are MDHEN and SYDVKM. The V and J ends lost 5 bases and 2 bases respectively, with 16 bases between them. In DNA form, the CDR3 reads TGTGCCAGCAGTACCCTCCCCCTCGCGCCCTACAATGAGCAGTTCTTC. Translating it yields CASSTLPLAPYNEQFF. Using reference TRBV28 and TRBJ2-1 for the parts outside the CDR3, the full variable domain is DVKVTQSSRYLVKRTGEKVFLECVQDMDHENMFWYRQDPGLGLRLIYFSYDVKMKEKGDIPEGYSVSREKKERFSLILESASTNQTSMYLCASSTLPLAPYNEQFFGPGTRLTVL.

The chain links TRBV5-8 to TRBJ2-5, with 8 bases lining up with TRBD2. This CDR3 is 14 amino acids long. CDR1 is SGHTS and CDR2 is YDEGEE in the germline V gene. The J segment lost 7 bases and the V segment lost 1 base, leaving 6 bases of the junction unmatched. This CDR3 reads CASSLRGGPATQYF. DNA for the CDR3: TGTGCCAGCAGCTTGCGGGGGGGGCCAGCGACCCAGTACTTC. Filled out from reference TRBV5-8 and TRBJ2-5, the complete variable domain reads EAGVTQSPTHLIKTRGQQATLRCSPISGHTSVYWYQQALGLGLQFLLWYDEGEERNRGNFPPRFSGRQFPNYSSELNVNALELEDSALYLCASSLRGGPATQYFGPGTRLLVL.

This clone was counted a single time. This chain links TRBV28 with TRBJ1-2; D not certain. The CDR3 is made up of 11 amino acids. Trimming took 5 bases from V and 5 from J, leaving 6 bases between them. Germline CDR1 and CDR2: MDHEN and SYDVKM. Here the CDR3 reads CASSPGYGYTF. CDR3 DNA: TGTGCCAGCAGTCCGGGGTATGGCTACACCTTC.